This T cell receptor beta chain was profiled in a study of blood T cell repertoires in COVID-19. The method was immunoSEQ multiplex PCR; TCRdb's version includes in-frame clones alone and lacks a portion of them. The sample contains tens of thousands of clones, over 75% of which appear only once. This TCR was sampled from a woman aged 80 or over with acute or convalescent COVID-19. Sequencing was performed on peripheral blood.

This CDR3 reads CASGERTGANTEAFF. The CDR3 bases are TGTGCCAGTGGGGAACGGACAGGGGCGAACACTGAAGCTTTCTTT. The chain has TRBV19 and TRBJ1-1; 9 nucleotides match TRBD1. The germline V gene has CDR1 LNHDA and CDR2 SQIVND (reference sequence). This CDR3 spans 15 amino acids. With 8 bases clipped from V and 1 base from J, the junction kept 8 bases outside the gene matches.